The text below deals with one T cell receptor beta chain. This entry comes from a study of blood T cell repertoires in COVID-19. V was pared by 1 base and J by 10 bases, with 8 bases between. Germline assignment: CDR1 SGHTA and CDR2 FQGNSA. This CDR3 is built from 12 residues. The data were produced by immunoSEQ multiplex PCR, yet TCRdb's version contains in-frame clones alone and is incomplete. The sample yields around 76,000 clones, 85% to 90% seen once. Sequencing was done on a sample of peripheral blood. The chain is built from TRBV7-2 and TRBJ2-1, with TRBD2 as a possible D gene (5 bases). This clonotype was obtained from a man older than 75 with acute or convalescent COVID-19. The CDR3 sequence: CASSLGGREQFF. The CDR3 bases are TGTGCCAGCAGCTTAGGTGGGAGAGAGCAGTTCTTC.